This T cell receptor beta chain was recovered during a study of blood T cell repertoires in COVID-19. Turning to the study itself: The study drew acute and convalescent COVID-19 samples from the United States, Italy and Spain.

The CDR3 runs 15 residues. The V and J ends lost 5 bases and 4 bases, in that order; junction bases with no gene match: 6. CDR1 is SGHRS and CDR2 is YFSETQ in the germline V gene. The method was immunoSEQ multiplex PCR; TCRdb's version includes in-frame clones alone and lacks a portion of them. The table has about 94,000 clones, roughly four fifths seen once. This rearrangement joins TRBV5-1 to TRBJ1-4, with 9 bases aligning to TRBD1. The specimen was peripheral blood. This TCR was sampled from a man in his 60s with acute or convalescent COVID-19. The CDR3 DNA reads as TGCGCCAGCAGAACTACAGGGGGCCTTAATGAAAAACTGTTTTTT. Protein product: CASRTTGGLNEKLFF.